The 2 T cell receptor beta chains presented below share a single source sample, sequenced in a study of immune evolution from preneoplasia to lung adenocarcinoma. Here immunoSEQ multiplex PCR was the method, and the copy in TCRdb shows in-frame clones only, minus some. Seen here are tens of thousands of clones, roughly 75% observed once, and the top ten hold around 5.6%. Source material: FFPE invasive lung adenocarcinoma tissue. These receptors all come from a person aged 55-75 years with lung adenocarcinoma.

This clone showed up just once. The same CDR3 is also encoded by other DNA sequences in this sample. CDR3 in DNA: TGTGCCAGCAGCTTAGGTGACAGGGATCAAGAGACCCAGTACTTC. The encoded protein is CASSLGDRDQETQYF. V gene TRBV11-2 combines with J gene TRBJ2-5; the match to TRBD1 covers 7 bases. The germline CDR1 and CDR2 sequences are SGHAT and FQNNGV. This CDR3 has 15 amino acids. The ends lost 1 base at V and 2 bases at J; junction bases unmatched: 4.

The chain employs TRBV28 and TRBJ2-7; tentatively, D is TRBD2 (6 bases). Looked up from germline, CDR1 is MDHEN and CDR2 is SYDVKM. The CDR3 is 15 amino acids. Trimming removed 6 bases at V and 3 bases at J, with 18 bases between. Written as DNA, the CDR3 is TGTGCCAGCAGGCAGCCGACTAGTGCGAACTACGAGCAGTACTTC. This sequence encodes CASRQPTSANYEQYF.